This TCR beta chain emerged from a study of CD8+ T cells in alopecia areata. Notes on the study in general: Clonality in lesional scalp, especially alopecia totalis/universalis, exceeded that of normal scalp.

Per the germline V gene, CDR1 is MGHDK and CDR2 is SYGVNS. The CDR3 length is 13 residues. V shed 1 base and J shed 8 bases, with 11 bases lying between them. This clone occurred a few times. The antigen is unknown. It was cDNA, reverse transcribed from extracted RNA, that served as the sequencing template. Using immunoSEQ multiplex PCR, the repertoire was profiled, and TCRdb retains in-frame clones only, with some absent. The sample carries around 190,000 clones, around three fifths recorded once. Sequencing was performed on CD8+ T cells sorted from blood. The TCR originated in a human donor in good health. The chain couples TRBV25-1 to TRBJ1-2; D gene unclear. The CDR3 DNA sequence: TGTGCCAGCAGTGAATCCAGAACAGAGGGCTACACCTTC. Amino acid sequence: CASSESRTEGYTF.